This is a list of T cell receptor beta chains from one sample in a study of synovial regulatory T cells in juvenile arthritis. The assay was immunoSEQ multiplex PCR, and TCRdb's table has in-frame clones only and misses some. Its clone listing holds some 6,000 clones. The specimen was Treg cells from blood. The receptors derive from a donor younger than 30 with juvenile idiopathic arthritis. CDR3s include the opening cysteine and the closing phenylalanine or tryptophan. Clone sizes are given selectively: once, few, many, or a class where the clone is expanded.

V gene	clone size	J gene	CDR3 protein
TRBV27	NA	TRBJ1-2	CASSPDRALSYTF
TRBV6-6	NA	TRBJ1-5	CASSSPTGTLNQPQHF
TRBV2	NA	TRBJ2-4	CASSEVLAKNIQYF
TRBV5-1	NA	TRBJ2-7	CASSRLGGEQYF
TRBV4-2	NA	TRBJ2-7	CASSQASGRSGEQYF
TRBV27	NA	TRBJ2-7	CASSLSSKTYEQYF
TRBV6-6	NA	TRBJ2-1	CASSSVSNEQFF
TRBV7-9	medium-sized	TRBJ2-2	CASVRDTGELFF
TRBV5-1	NA	TRBJ2-5	CASRATGAETQYF
TRBV6-6	NA	TRBJ1-1	CASRRQEGNTEAFF
TRBV10-2	NA	TRBJ1-1	CASSIARGTEAFF
TRBV6-1	NA	TRBJ1-5	CASRETGERDQPQHF